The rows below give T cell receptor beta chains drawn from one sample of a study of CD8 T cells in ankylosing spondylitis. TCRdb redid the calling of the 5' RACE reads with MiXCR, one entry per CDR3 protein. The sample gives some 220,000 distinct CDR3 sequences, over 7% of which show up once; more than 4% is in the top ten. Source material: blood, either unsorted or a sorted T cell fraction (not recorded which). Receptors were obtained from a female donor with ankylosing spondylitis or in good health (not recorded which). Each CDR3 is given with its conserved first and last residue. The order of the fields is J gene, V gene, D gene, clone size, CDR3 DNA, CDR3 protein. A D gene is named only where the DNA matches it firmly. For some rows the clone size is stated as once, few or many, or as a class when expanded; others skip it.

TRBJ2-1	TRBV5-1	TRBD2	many	TGCGCCAGCAGCTTGTCGGTAGGGGTAGCGGGAGTTGTTGGTGAGCAGTTCTTC	CASSLSVGVAGVVGEQFF
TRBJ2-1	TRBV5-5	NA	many	TGTGCCAGCAGACGGGGGCAGGGTGCAAATGAGCAGTTCTTC	CASRRGQGANEQFF
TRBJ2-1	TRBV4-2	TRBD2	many	TGTGCCAGCAGACGCGAACCGGGGACTAGCGGGATCAATGAGCAGTTCTTC	CASRREPGTSGINEQFF
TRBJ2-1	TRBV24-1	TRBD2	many	TGTGCCACCAGTACTCGGACTAGCGGGAGGGCCGGAAGCTCCTACAATGAGCAGTTCTTC	CATSTRTSGRAGSSYNEQFF
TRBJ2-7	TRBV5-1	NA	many	TGCGCCAGCAGCTTGATATCGGGGTCGACCTACGAGCAGTACTTC	CASSLISGSTYEQYF
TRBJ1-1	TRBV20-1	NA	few	TGCAGTGCTAGAGATTCGACTGAAGCTTTCTTT	CSARDSTEAFF
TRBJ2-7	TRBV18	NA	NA	TGTGCCAGCTCCCAAGAGAGTTCGGGGTCTCTAGCGCAGTACTTC	CASSQESSGSLAQYF
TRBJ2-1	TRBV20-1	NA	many	TGCAGTGCTAGCCTTTACAATGAGCAGTTCTTC	CSASLYNEQFF
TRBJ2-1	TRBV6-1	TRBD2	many	TGTGCCAGCAGCCCCCCTTCGGGTAGCGGGAGTGGTGAGTTCTTC	CASSPPSGSGSGEFF
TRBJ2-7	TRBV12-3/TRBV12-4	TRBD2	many	TGTGCCAGCAGCGCAGCGGGGGGCTACGAGCAGTACTTC	CASSAAGGYEQYF
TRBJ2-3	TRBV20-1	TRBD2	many	TGCAGTGCTAGAATCCTAGCGGACACTAGCACAGATACGCAGTATTTT	CSARILADTSTDTQYF
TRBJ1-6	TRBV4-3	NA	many	TGCGCCAGCAGCGGGGGAGGCTCACCCCTCCACTTT	CASSGGGSPLHF
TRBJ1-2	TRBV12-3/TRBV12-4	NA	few	TGTGCCAGCAGTTTCTCACCGGCATCTTCTAACTATGGCTACACCTTC	CASSFSPASSNYGYTF